This T cell receptor (beta chain) was sequenced in a study of control samples from healthy donors and cancer patients. Method: immunoSEQ multiplex PCR; TCRdb's copy keeps in-frame clones and lacks some. The data contain almost 85,000 clones, roughly 93% of them singletons. Germline V lookup: CDR1 SEHNR, CDR2 FQNEAQ (reference sequence). After removal of 7 bases from V and 11 bases from J, the junction contained 9 bases not matched to a gene. CDR3 length: 13 amino acids. The V call is TRBV7-9, the J call TRBJ1-4, with 8 bases aligning to TRBD1. The clonotype was recovered from a woman between 18 and 29 years old in good health. The sequenced sample consisted of blood. Written as DNA, the CDR3 is TGTGCCAGCACCACAGGGGGAGGCGGGAAACTGTTTTTT. Its translation: CASTTGGGGKLFF.